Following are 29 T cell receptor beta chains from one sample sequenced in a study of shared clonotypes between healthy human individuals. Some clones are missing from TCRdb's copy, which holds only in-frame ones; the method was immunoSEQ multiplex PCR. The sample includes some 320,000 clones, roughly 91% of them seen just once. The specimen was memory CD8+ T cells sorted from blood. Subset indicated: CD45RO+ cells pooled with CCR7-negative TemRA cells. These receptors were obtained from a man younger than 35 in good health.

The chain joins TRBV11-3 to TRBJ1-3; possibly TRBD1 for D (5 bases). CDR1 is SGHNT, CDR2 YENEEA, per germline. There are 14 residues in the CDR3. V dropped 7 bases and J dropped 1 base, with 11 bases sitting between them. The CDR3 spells CASIDDSSGNTIYF. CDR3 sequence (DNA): TGTGCCAGCATCGACGACAGTTCTGGAAACACCATATATTTT.

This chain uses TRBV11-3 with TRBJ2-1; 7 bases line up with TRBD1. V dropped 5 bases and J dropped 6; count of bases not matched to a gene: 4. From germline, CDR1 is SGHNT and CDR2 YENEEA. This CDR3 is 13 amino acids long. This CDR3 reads CASSQGTVNEQFF. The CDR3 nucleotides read TGTGCCAGCAGCCAGGGGACAGTCAATGAGCAGTTCTTC.

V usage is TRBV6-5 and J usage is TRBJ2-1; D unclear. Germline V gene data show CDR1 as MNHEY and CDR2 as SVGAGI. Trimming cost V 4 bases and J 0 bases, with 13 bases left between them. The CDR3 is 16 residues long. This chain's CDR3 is CASSLAPEGSYNEQFF. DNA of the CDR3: TGTGCCAGCAGTTTAGCTCCGGAAGGCTCCTACAATGAGCAGTTCTTC.

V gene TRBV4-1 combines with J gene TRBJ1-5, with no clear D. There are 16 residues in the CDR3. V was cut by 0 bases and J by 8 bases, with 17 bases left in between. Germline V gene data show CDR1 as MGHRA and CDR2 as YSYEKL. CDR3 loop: CASSQDIKGRAEPQHF. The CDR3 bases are TGCGCCAGCAGCCAAGATATCAAGGGAAGAGCGGAGCCCCAGCATTTT.

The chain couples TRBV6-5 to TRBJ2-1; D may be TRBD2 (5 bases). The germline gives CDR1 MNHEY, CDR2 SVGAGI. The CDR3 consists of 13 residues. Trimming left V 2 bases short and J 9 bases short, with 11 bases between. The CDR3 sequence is CASSYPLGGEQFF. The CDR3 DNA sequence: TGTGCCAGCAGTTACCCACTCGGAGGTGAGCAGTTCTTC.

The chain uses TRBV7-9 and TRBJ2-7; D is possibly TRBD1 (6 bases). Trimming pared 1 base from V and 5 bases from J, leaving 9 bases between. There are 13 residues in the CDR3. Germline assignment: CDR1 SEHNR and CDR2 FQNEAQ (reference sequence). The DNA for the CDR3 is TGTGCCAGCAGCTTAGGGGACACCGACGAGCAGTACTTC. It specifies CASSLGDTDEQYF.

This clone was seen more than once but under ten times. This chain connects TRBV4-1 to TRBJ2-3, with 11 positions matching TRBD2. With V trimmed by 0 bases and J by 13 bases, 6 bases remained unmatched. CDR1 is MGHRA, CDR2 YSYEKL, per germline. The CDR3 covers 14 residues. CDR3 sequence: CASSQDSLLAGEYF. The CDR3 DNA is TGCGCCAGCAGCCAAGATTCATTACTAGCGGGGGAGTATTTT.

CDR3 bases: TGTGCCAGCAGTGATACAGGGGGGACAAACTATGGCTACACCTTC. Translating gives CASSDTGGTNYGYTF. V and J are TRBV6-1 and TRBJ1-2, with 8 bases matching TRBD1. V shed 3 bases, J shed 2 bases, and the junction held 5 bases outside the gene matches. CDR1 is MNHNS and CDR2 is SASEGT in the germline V gene. The CDR3 extends over 15 amino acids.

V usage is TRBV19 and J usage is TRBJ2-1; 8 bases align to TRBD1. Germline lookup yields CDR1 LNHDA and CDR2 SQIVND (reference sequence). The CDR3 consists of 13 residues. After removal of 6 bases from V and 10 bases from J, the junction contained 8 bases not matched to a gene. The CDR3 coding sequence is TGTGCCAGTAGGATCTCAGGGGGCTACGAGCAGTTCTTC. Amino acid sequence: CASRISGGYEQFF. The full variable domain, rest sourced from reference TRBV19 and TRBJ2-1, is DGGITQSPKYLFRKEGQNVTLSCEQNLNHDAMYWYRQDPGQGLRLIYYSQIVNDFQKGDIAEGYSVSREKKESFPLTVTSAQKNPTAFYLCASRISGGYEQFFGPGTRLTVL.

CDR3 region: CASRRHALSGANVLTF. The CDR3 region has the DNA TGTGCCAGCAGGCGACACGCTCTCTCTGGGGCCAACGTCCTGACTTTC. This chain uses TRBV2 with TRBJ2-6; no firm D call. V was cut by 6 bases and J by 0 bases, with 12 bases left in between. The CDR3 consists of 16 residues. Germline lookup yields CDR1 SNHLY and CDR2 FYNNEI.

CDR3 sequence reads: CASSPPGGETQYF. The DNA of the CDR3 is TGTGCCAGCAGTCCCCCCGGGGGGGAGACCCAGTACTTC. The chain uses TRBV27 and TRBJ2-5; 7 bases agree with TRBD2. This CDR3 is built from 13 residues. The germline gives CDR1 MNHEY, CDR2 SMNVEV (reference sequence). The trim removed 5 bases at V and 5 bases at J, leaving 5 bases unmatched.

The CDR3 loop is CASSSALFTGQVGWNSLHF. The CDR3 nucleotides are TGTGCCAGCAGCTCAGCCCTTTTCACGGGACAGGTCGGATGGAATTCCCTCCACTTT. The rearrangement uses TRBV7-2 and TRBJ1-6, with TRBD1 matching 8 bases. The CDR3 has 19 residues. With V trimmed by 4 bases and J by 14 bases, 25 bases remained unmatched. Germline CDR1 is SGHTA and CDR2 is FQGNSA. Combining the CDR3 with reference TRBV7-2 and TRBJ1-6 gives the whole variable domain GAGVSQSPSNKVTEKGKDVELRCDPISGHTALYWYRQSLGQGLEFLIYFQGNSAPDKSGLPSDRFSAERTGGSVSTLTIQRTQQEDSAVYLCASSSALFTGQVGWNSLHFGNGTRLTVT.

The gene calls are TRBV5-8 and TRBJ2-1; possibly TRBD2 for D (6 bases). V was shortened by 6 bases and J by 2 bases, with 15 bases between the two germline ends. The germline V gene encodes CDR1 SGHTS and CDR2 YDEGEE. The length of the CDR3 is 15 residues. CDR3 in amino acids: CASTPLEGTYNEQFF. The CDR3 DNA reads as TGTGCCAGCACCCCCCTGGAGGGCACCTACAATGAGCAGTTCTTC.

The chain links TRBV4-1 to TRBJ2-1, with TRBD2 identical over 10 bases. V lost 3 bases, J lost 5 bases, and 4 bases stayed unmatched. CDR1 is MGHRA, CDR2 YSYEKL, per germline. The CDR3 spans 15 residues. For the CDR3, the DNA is TGCGCCAGCAGCCAGGTAGCGGGAGGCCACAATGAGCAGTTCTTC. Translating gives CASSQVAGGHNEQFF.

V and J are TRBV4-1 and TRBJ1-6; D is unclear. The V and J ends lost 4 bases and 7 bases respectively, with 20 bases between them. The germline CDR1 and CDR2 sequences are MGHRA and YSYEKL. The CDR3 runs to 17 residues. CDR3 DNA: TGCGCCAGCAGCCCCCAGGAGGCGTCACAGCCAAATTCACCCCTCCACTTT. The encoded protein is CASSPQEASQPNSPLHF.

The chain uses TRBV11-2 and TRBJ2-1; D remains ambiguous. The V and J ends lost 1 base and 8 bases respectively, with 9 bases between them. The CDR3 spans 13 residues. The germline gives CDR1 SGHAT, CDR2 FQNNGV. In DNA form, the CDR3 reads TGTGCCAGCAGCTTAGTTCACTCGGATGAGCAGTTCTTC. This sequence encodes CASSLVHSDEQFF.

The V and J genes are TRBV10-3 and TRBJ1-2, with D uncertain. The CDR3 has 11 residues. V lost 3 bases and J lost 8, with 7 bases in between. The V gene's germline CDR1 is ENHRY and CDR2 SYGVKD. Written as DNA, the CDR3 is TGTGCCATCAGTGACGGTGGGGGCTACACCTTC. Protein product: CAISDGGGYTF.

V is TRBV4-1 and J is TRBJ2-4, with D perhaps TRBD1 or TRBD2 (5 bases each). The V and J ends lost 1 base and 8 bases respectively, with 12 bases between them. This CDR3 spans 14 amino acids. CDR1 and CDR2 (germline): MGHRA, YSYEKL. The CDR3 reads CASSQVGTVDIQYF. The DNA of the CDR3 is TGCGCCAGCAGCCAAGTCGGGACGGTGGACATTCAGTACTTC.

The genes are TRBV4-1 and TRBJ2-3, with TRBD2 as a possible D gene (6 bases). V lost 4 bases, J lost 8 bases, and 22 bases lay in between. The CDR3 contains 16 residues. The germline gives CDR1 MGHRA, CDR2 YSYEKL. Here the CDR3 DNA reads TGCGCCAGCAGCCCCTCTGTGAGGTTCATGGAGGGTACGCAGTATTTT. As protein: CASSPSVRFMEGTQYF.

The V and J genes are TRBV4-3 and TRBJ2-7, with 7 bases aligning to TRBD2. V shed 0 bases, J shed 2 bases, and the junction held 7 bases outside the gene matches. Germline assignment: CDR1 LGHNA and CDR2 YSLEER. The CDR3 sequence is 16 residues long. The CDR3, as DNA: TGCGCCAGCAGCCAAGATCCAGGACTAGTGGCCTACGAGCAGTACTTC. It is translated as CASSQDPGLVAYEQYF.

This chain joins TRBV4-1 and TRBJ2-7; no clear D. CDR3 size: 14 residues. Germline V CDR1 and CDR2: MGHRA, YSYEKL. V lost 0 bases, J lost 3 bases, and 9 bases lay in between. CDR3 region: CASSQEDSYYEQYF. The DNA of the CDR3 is TGCGCCAGCAGCCAAGAAGATTCATACTACGAGCAGTACTTC.

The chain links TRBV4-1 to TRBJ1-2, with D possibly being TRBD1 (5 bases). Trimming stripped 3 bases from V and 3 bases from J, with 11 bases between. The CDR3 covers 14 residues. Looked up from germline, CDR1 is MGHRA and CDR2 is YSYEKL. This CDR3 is CASSQGWGDYGYTF. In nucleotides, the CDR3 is TGCGCCAGCAGCCAGGGTTGGGGGGACTATGGCTACACCTTC.

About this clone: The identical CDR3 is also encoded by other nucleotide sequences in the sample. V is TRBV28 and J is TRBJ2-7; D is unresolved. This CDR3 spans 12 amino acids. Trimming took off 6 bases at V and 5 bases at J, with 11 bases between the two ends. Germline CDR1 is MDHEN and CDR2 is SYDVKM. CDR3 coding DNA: TGTGCCAGCAGCCTTTTCAACCACGAGCAGTACTTC. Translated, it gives CASSLFNHEQYF.

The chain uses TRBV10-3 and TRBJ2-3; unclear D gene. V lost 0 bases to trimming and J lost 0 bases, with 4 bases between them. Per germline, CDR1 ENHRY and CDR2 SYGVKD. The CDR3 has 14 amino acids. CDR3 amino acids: CAISESSSTDTQYF. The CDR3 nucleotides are TGTGCCATCAGTGAGTCTTCTAGCACAGATACGCAGTATTTT.

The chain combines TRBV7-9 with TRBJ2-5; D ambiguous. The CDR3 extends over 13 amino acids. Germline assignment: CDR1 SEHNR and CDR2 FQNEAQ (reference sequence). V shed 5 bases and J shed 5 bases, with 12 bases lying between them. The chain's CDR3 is CASSQDPLETQYF. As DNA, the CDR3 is TGTGCCAGCAGCCAAGACCCCCTGGAGACCCAGTACTTC.

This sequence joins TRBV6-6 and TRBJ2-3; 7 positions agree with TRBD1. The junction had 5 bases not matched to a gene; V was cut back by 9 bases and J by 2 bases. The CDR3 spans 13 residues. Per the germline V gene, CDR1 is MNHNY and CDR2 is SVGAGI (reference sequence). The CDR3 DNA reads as TGTGCCAGGATCACAGGGGACACAGATACGCAGTATTTT. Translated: CARITGDTDTQYF.

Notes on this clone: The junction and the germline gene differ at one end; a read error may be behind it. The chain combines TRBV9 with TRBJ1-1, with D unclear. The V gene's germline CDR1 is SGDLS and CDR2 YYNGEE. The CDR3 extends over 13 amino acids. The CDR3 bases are TGTGCCAGCAGCTCCGGACCGAACTCTGAAGCTTTCTTT. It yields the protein CASSSGPNSEAFF.

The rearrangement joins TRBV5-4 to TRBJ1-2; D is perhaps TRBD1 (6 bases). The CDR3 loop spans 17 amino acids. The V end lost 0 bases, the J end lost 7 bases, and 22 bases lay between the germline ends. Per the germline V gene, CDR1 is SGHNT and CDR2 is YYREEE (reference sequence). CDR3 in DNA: TGTGCCAGCAGCTTGGAAGTTGTCAACGGCAGGGGATTTGGCTACACCTTC. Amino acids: CASSLEVVNGRGFGYTF.

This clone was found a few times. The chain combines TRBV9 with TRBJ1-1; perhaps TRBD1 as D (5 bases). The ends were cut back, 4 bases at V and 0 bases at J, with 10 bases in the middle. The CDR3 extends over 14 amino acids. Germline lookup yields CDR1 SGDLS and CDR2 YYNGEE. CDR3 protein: CASSPWGLNTEAFF. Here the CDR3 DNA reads TGTGCCAGCAGCCCCTGGGGCTTGAACACTGAAGCTTTCTTT.